This T cell receptor (beta chain) was profiled in a study of a mutant IDH1 vaccine in newly diagnosed glioma (dated by TCRdb to about 2021). Notes on the research overall: Vaccination began 4-6 weeks after radiotherapy alone, or alongside temozolomide cycles in the chemotherapy-containing groups. Before enrollment, most patients had been given radiochemotherapy with temozolomide as standard therapy, while the rest had received either radiotherapy alone or temozolomide alone. The approximately 30 treated patients were approximately 62% male and roughly 40% female, with a mean age of around 40 years. The week-35 safety follow-up was designated visit V12, and the week-47 end of study was designated visit V13. Peripheral blood was drawn at six visits: V03 (baseline), V05, V07, V10, V12 and V13. Longitudinal TCRB deep sequencing was done for 25 treated patients, wherever samples were available for exploratory analyses.

The germline ends are 9 bases apart after V is trimmed by 4 bases and J by 2 bases. CDR3 length: 13 amino acids, cysteine to phenylalanine. The sequence is cut down to CDR3 DNA, 39 bases in frame from base 1. The germline V gene gives CDR1 as SQVTM and CDR2 as ANQGSEA. Library method: the immunoSEQ multiplex PCR assay. Following the manufacturer's protocol, the hsTCRB Kit was used to amplify rearranged TCR beta chain sequences. TCRB libraries were sequenced on an Illumina MiSeq. The study's own analysis went as follows. Demultiplexing, trimming and gene mapping were performed with the kit vendor's proprietary platform. As stored in TCRdb, this immuneACCESS dataset retains in-frame rearrangements with V and J assigned. A fraction of the clones does not appear; measured against another copy, unresolved V genes explain less than half of the discrepancy, and the remainder lacks a known reason. V, J and clone size derive from that table, while D and trimming were established from the DNA sequence. Counted in this sample were approximately 50,000 clones; about 86% of them appeared once. Over 1.5% of the sample lies in the top ten.

Note on this clone: Its target antigen remains unknown. Qualities for individual bases were not recorded, and no much larger clone is one base off.

Taken with the paper, the label for time point translates to: week 35, safety follow-up. Each vaccine dose, consisting of 300 ug of a 20-mer mutant IDH1 peptide in Montanide, was administered subcutaneously with topical imiquimod. Across visits V03 through V10, patients got a total of eight vaccinations, given in weeks 1, 3, 5, 7, 11, 15, 19 and 23. All donors had newly diagnosed IDH1-mutant astrocytomas of WHO grade 3 or 4 that showed loss of nuclear ATRX. The samples were drawn from NOA16, a multicentre, single-arm, open-label phase I trial in Germany that tested a mutant IDH1 peptide vaccine in humans for the first time. Genomic DNA for TCRB sequencing was isolated from EDTA blood with the DNeasy Blood and Tissue Kit. Broader findings and caveats from the paper: The authors noted that analyses of patient blood samples could not be reproduced because of sample limitations. Availability determined which PBMC samples were chosen for TCRB deep sequencing. Pseudoprogression seemed to be unrelated to changes in the top peripheral T cell clonotypes found by TCRB sequencing. Vaccine-induced immune responses across multiple MHC alleles were detected in 80% to 95% of patients.

The TCR was taken from a man in his forties or fifties with glioma. The sequenced sample was PBMCs, obtained from a glioma patient whose treatment included an IDH1 peptide vaccine. The chain links TRBV29-1 with TRBJ1-3; TRBD1 is a weak D gene call, 5 bases matching. The CDR3 region: CSVARGTGNTIYF. The nucleotides read TGCAGCGTTGCCCGGGGCACTGGAAACACCATATATTTT. This CDR3, with the reference TRBV29-1 and TRBJ1-3 proteins standing in past its ends, gives the full variable domain SAVISQKPSRDICQRGTSLTIQCQVDSQVTMMFWYRQQPGQSLTLIATANQGSEATYESGFVIDKFPISRPNLTFSTLTVSNMSPEDSSIYLCSVARGTGNTIYFGEGSWLTVV.